This T cell receptor (beta chain) was profiled in a study of blood T cell repertoires in COVID-19. The CDR3 runs to 15 residues. The junction had 4 bases not matched to a gene; V was cut back by 3 bases and J by 2 bases. The germline V gene has CDR1 SGHRS and CDR2 YFSETQ. Clones were read by immunoSEQ multiplex PCR, and TCRdb kept only the in-frame ones, dropping some. The table has approximately 440,000 clones, 88% seen once; the top ten hold 10% to 15%. This clone was counted a single time. The TCR was taken from a woman between 50 and 59 years old with COVID-19, enrolled during active disease. Source material: peripheral blood. V usage is TRBV5-1 and J usage is TRBJ1-1; 10 nucleotides agree with TRBD1. The DNA of the CDR3 is TGCGCCAGCAGCTGGGGGGACAGGGGAAACACTGAAGCTTTCTTT. Its protein product is CASSWGDRGNTEAFF.